The next 28 T cell receptor beta chains were all read from a single sample in a study of blood T cell repertoires in COVID-19. Repertoires were generated with immunoSEQ multiplex PCR, while TCRdb's copy carries only in-frame clones and drops some. This sample has roughly 150,000 clones, with approximately 80% found just once. Material for sequencing was PBMCs or T cells enriched from blood (not recorded which). The receptors originated from a middle-aged man who had recovered from COVID-19.

This clone was seen ten or more times. The V call is TRBV5-1, the J call TRBJ2-2; possibly TRBD2 for D (5 bases). V lost 4 bases to trimming and J lost 5 bases, with 18 bases between them. The germline V gene has CDR1 SGHRS and CDR2 YFSETQ. The CDR3 contains 16 residues. DNA of the CDR3: TGCGCCAGCAGCCTGCTGCCGACCTCGGGGACCGGGGAGCTGTTTTTT. This encodes CASSLLPTSGTGELFF.

V and J are TRBV30 and TRBJ2-1; 9 bases match TRBD2. V gave up 8 bases and J gave up 3 bases; unmatched junction bases: 8. Germline CDR1 and CDR2: GTSNPN and SVGIG (reference sequence). The CDR3 is 14 amino acids. The CDR3 coding sequence is TGTGCCGGAAAAAGCGGGGGGAGCTACAATGAGCAGTTCTTC. This codes for CAGKSGGSYNEQFF.

The chain is built from TRBV10-3 and TRBJ2-5; 8 nucleotides match TRBD2. After removal of 8 bases from V and 0 bases from J, the junction contained 8 bases not matched to a gene. This CDR3 comprises 15 residues. Looked up from germline, CDR1 is ENHRY and CDR2 is SYGVKD. The CDR3 protein is CAIGGGGGYQETQYF. In DNA, the CDR3 is TGTGCCATCGGTGGTGGCGGGGGGTACCAAGAGACCCAGTACTTC.

V and J are TRBV5-1 and TRBJ2-5; D might be TRBD2 (6 bases). CDR1 is SGHRS and CDR2 is YFSETQ in the germline V gene. The CDR3 is 15 residues long. With 1 base removed from V and 3 bases from J, the gap between germline ends came to 13 bases. The DNA for the CDR3 is TGCGCCAGCAGCTTGTGGGCGGGACCCGAAGAGACCCAGTACTTC. Translation gives CASSLWAGPEETQYF.

The chain links TRBV4-1 to TRBJ1-1, with TRBD1 matching 9 bases. Germline CDR1 MGHRA, CDR2 YSYEKL. Trimming cost V 4 bases and J 0 bases; bases outside gene matches: 6. CDR3 length: 16 amino acids. CDR3 sequence reads: CASSPGQGTLNTEAFF. The DNA for the CDR3 is TGCGCCAGCAGCCCAGGACAGGGGACACTGAACACTGAAGCTTTCTTT.

The chain couples TRBV14 to TRBJ1-2; no reliable D call. The CDR3 spans 15 residues. Germline CDR1 is SGHDN and CDR2 is FVKESK. The V gene lost 0 bases and the J gene lost 8 bases, with 16 bases spanning the gap. As DNA, the CDR3 is TGTGCCAGCAGCCAAGAAAGGGCCTCCGGAGGAGGCTACACCTTC. Translating gives CASSQERASGGGYTF.

This CDR3 reads CASSAGGGSTNEKLFF. As DNA, the CDR3 is TGCGCCAGCAGTGCGGGGGGAGGATCAACTAATGAAAAACTGTTTTTT. J is TRBJ1-4 and V is TRBV10-2; D possibly corresponds to TRBD1 (5 bases). V lost 4 bases, J lost 0 bases, and 12 bases lay in between. CDR1 and CDR2 (germline): WSHSY, SAAADI. The length of the CDR3 is 16 residues.

V gene TRBV7-6 combines with J gene TRBJ2-2, with D perhaps matching TRBD2 (6 bases). V lost 1 base and J lost 8, with 17 bases in between. Germline CDR1 is SGHVS and CDR2 is FNYEAQ. The CDR3 length is 16 residues. CDR3 DNA: TGTGCCAGCAGCTTAGATTTGGACTACTATTATGGGGAGCTGTTTTTT. Residues: CASSLDLDYYYGELFF.

The chain employs TRBV18 and TRBJ1-2; D call uncertain. Germline values: CDR1 KGHSH, CDR2 LQKENI. The CDR3 extends over 15 amino acids. Trimming took off 2 bases at V and 8 bases at J, with 18 bases between the two ends. This chain's CDR3 is CASSPGRARVLGYTF. In DNA form, the CDR3 reads TGTGCCAGCTCACCAGGGAGGGCGAGAGTTTTGGGCTACACCTTC.

This sequence joins TRBV7-9 and TRBJ2-3, with 8 bases that match TRBD2. Germline V gene sequence: CDR1 SEHNR, CDR2 FQNEAQ (reference sequence). V trimming: 3 bases; J trimming: 4 bases; junction bases outside the gene matches: 9. The CDR3 is 16 amino acids. The CDR3 region is CASSFLRRGVSDTQYF. The CDR3 DNA reads TGTGCCAGCAGCTTTCTTCGGCGGGGGGTCTCAGATACGCAGTATTTT.

The chain combines TRBV10-1 with TRBJ2-5, with TRBD2 identical over 8 bases. Losses at the gene ends were 4 bases for V and 6 bases for J; bases not matched to a gene: 10. The CDR3 totals 15 residues. CDR1 is WNHNN, CDR2 SYGVQD, per germline (reference sequence). In DNA, the CDR3 is TGCGCCAGCAGTGTCAAGCGGGGGTTCCTCCAGACCCAGTACTTC. This gives the protein CASSVKRGFLQTQYF.

The V and J genes are TRBV5-1 and TRBJ1-1; 7 positions agree with TRBD1. The germline gives CDR1 SGHRS, CDR2 YFSETQ. This CDR3 contains 19 residues. Trimming cost V 4 bases and J 0 bases; bases outside gene matches: 18. CDR3 coding DNA: TGCGCCAGCAGCCGGGGCGGCTCGAACAGGGGTAAAGTGAACACTGAAGCTTTCTTT. Protein product: CASSRGGSNRGKVNTEAFF.

V is TRBV25-1 and J is TRBJ2-2; 9 bases fit TRBD2. Germline V CDR1 and CDR2: MGHDK, SYGVNS. The CDR3 loop spans 15 amino acids. Trimming took 4 bases from V and 8 from J; bases not matched to a gene: 8. CDR3 sequence reads: CASSGEGLATGELFF. The CDR3 nucleotides are TGTGCCAGCAGTGGCGAGGGACTAGCAACGGGGGAGCTGTTTTTT.

The genes are TRBV5-6 and TRBJ1-1; weak D call: TRBD1 (5 bases). CDR1 and CDR2 from the germline V gene are SGHDT and YYEEEE. Deletions cut 3 bases from V and 4 bases from J, with 16 bases between. This CDR3 contains 15 residues. The DNA of the CDR3 is TGTGCCAGCAGCTCCCATGGGGGGGGAGTCACTGAAGCTTTCTTT. Translating it yields CASSSHGGGVTEAFF. Looking up the rest from reference TRBV5-6 and TRBJ1-1 gives the full variable domain: DAGVTQSPTHLIKTRGQQVTLRCSPKSGHDTVSWYQQALGQGPQFIFQYYEEEERQRGNFPDRFSGHQFPNYSSELNVNALLLGDSALYLCASSSHGGGVTEAFFGQGTRLTVV.

The chain carries TRBV19 and TRBJ1-5; no clear D. Trimming removed 3 bases at V and 5 bases at J, with 8 bases between. CDR1 and CDR2 (germline): LNHDA, SQIVND (reference sequence). CDR3 length: 13 amino acids. The CDR3 loop reads CASSMTGYQPQHF. The CDR3 DNA reads as TGTGCCAGTAGTATGACGGGTTATCAGCCCCAGCATTTT.

J is TRBJ2-7 and V is TRBV7-9; perhaps TRBD2 as D (5 bases). Trimming left V 5 bases short and J 6 bases short, with 29 bases between. This CDR3 has 18 amino acids. Looked up from germline, CDR1 is SEHNR and CDR2 is FQNEAQ (reference sequence). Here the CDR3 DNA reads TGTGCCAGCAGCCACCGAGGCCGCCTGGCGGGCCTAGGCGGCGAGCAGTACTTC. It yields the protein CASSHRGRLAGLGGEQYF.

This chain connects TRBV4-1 to TRBJ1-4, with D perhaps TRBD1 (6 bases). CDR3 length: 16 residues. Germline V gene data show CDR1 as MGHRA and CDR2 as YSYEKL. The V and J ends lost 0 bases and 0 bases respectively, with 8 bases between them. This CDR3 reads CASSQDRTATNEKLFF. The CDR3 coding sequence is TGCGCCAGCAGCCAAGATAGGACAGCAACTAATGAAAAACTGTTTTTT.

V is TRBV11-2 and J is TRBJ2-3, with 9 positions matching TRBD2. There are 17 residues in the CDR3. Germline V gives CDR1 SGHAT, CDR2 FQNNGV. The V gene end was trimmed by 0 bases and the J gene end by 1 base; junction bases not matched to a gene: 5. CDR3 sequence (DNA): TGTGCCAGCAGCTTAGAAGCGGCGGGGGGGCGCACAGATACGCAGTATTTT. Its protein product is CASSLEAAGGRTDTQYF.

This clone was counted once. The chain is built from TRBV6-6 and TRBJ2-2; 8 bases agree with TRBD1. CDR1 MNHNY and CDR2 SVGAGI come from the germline V gene (reference sequence). The CDR3 length is 17 residues. Unmatched junction bases numbered 11, after V lost 5 bases and J lost 3 bases. CDR3 loop: CASSRNHGQGHTGELFF. CDR3 in DNA: TGTGCCAGCAGTCGGAACCATGGACAGGGACACACCGGGGAGCTGTTTTTT.

This clone has only a few counts. The chain employs TRBV7-9 and TRBJ2-2; weak D call: TRBD2 (5 bases). Germline V gene lookup returns CDR1 SEHNR and CDR2 FQNEAQ (reference sequence). This CDR3 has 15 residues. V dropped 5 bases and J dropped 5 bases, with 15 bases sitting between them. The CDR3 DNA follows: TGTGCCAGCAGCAAGACCTACCCGGGGACCGGGGAGCTGTTTTTT. As protein: CASSKTYPGTGELFF.

The gene calls are TRBV2 and TRBJ2-7; 13 bases align to TRBD2. Per germline, CDR1 SNHLY and CDR2 FYNNEI. CDR3 length: 18 amino acids. Trimming removed 6 bases from V and 0 bases from J; junction bases left unmatched: 11. The CDR3 DNA follows: TGTGCCAGCAGGGAATCCACTAGCGGGGGGGAAAGCTCCTACGAGCAGTACGTC. Its protein is CASRESTSGGESSYEQYV.

This clone was counted once. The chain recombines TRBV14 with TRBJ2-1, with D unclear. This CDR3 is built from 11 residues. CDR1 is SGHDN, CDR2 FVKESK, per germline. V lost 6 bases to trimming and J lost 5 bases, with 5 bases between them. The CDR3 spells CASRLDNEQFF. CDR3 nucleotides: TGTGCCAGCAGATTAGACAATGAGCAGTTCTTC.

The chain uses TRBV12-5 and TRBJ2-5; possibly TRBD2 for D (6 bases). The length of the CDR3 is 13 residues. Germline V gene sequence: CDR1 LGHNT, CDR2 FRNRAP. The V and J ends lost 1 base and 7 bases respectively, with 10 bases between them. CDR3 sequence: CASGLGGDRTQYF. The CDR3 nucleotides read TGTGCTAGTGGTTTGGGCGGGGACCGGACCCAGTACTTC. Complete variable domain (other parts from reference TRBV12-5 and TRBJ2-5): DARVTQTPRHKVTEMGQEVTMRCQPILGHNTVFWYRQTMMQGLELLAYFRNRAPLDDSGMPKDRFSAEMPDATLATLKIQPSEPRDSAVYFCASGLGGDRTQYFGPGTRLLVL.

The CDR3 nucleotides read TGTGCCTGGAGTTTCGGGGTTAGCACAGATACGCAGTATTTT. Its protein is CAWSFGVSTDTQYF. This chain joins TRBV30 and TRBJ2-3; tentatively, D is TRBD2 (5 bases). The CDR3 runs to 14 residues. The germline V gene encodes CDR1 GTSNPN and CDR2 SVGIG (reference sequence). V was cut by 2 bases and J by 0 bases, with 9 bases left in between.

V and J are TRBV13 and TRBJ1-6; 7 bases are a match to TRBD1. CDR1 is PRHDT and CDR2 is FYEKMQ in the germline V gene (reference sequence). The CDR3 is 15 residues long. V lost 4 bases, J lost 9 bases, and 9 bases stayed unmatched. For the CDR3, the DNA is TGTGCCAGCAGCTCGGGACAGCTAGGGACTTCACCCCTCCACTTT. It specifies CASSSGQLGTSPLHF.

This clone was detected only a few times. The chain carries TRBV4-2 and TRBJ2-1; 9 nucleotides line up with TRBD2. J gave up 4 bases and V 4 bases, and 29 bases lay outside the gene matches. The CDR3 covers 23 residues. CDR1 is LGHNA and CDR2 is YNFKEQ in the germline V gene. Here the CDR3 reads CASSPQGLARGPSDKADYNEQFF. The CDR3 coding sequence is TGTGCCAGCAGCCCACAGGGACTAGCCCGAGGCCCGTCCGACAAGGCAGATTACAATGAGCAGTTCTTC.

This clone was seen a few times. The sample holds other DNA sequences that translate to the same CDR3. The CDR3 here is CASSEVPGNGYTF. The CDR3 nucleotides are TGTGCCAGCAGTGAAGTGCCAGGAAACGGCTACACCTTC. The chain has TRBV6-1 and TRBJ1-2, with unresolved D. Trimming pared 1 base from V and 8 bases from J, leaving 11 bases between. The CDR3 is made up of 13 amino acids. Looked up from germline, CDR1 is MNHNS and CDR2 is SASEGT.

This clone was observed a handful of times. The chain is built from TRBV5-1 and TRBJ1-1; D ambiguous. Trimming pared 0 bases from V and 6 bases from J, leaving 9 bases between. Germline V lookup: CDR1 SGHRS, CDR2 YFSETQ. This CDR3 comprises 13 residues. CDR3 loop: CASSLGGLAEAFF. The CDR3 bases are TGCGCCAGCAGCTTGGGAGGGCTTGCTGAAGCTTTCTTT.